The rows below give T cell receptor beta chains drawn from one sample of a study of regulatory T cells in long-lasting Graves disease. TCRdb redid the calling of the multiplex PCR reads with MiXCR, one entry per CDR3 protein. Of over 450,000 distinct CDR3 sequences detected, roughly 21% appear once; the ten largest clones hold approximately 6.4%. The sample in question was peripheral blood mononuclear cells (PBMCs), obtained when the disease was refractory, from a patient treated with antithyroid drugs. The receptor set was obtained from a female donor with Graves disease. Each CDR3 is given with its conserved first and last residue. D genes are given only for firm matches. The listing skips clone size in some rows; elsewhere it reads once, few, many or a size class.

length	V	D	J	size	CDR3	DNA
16	TRBV11-2	-	TRBJ1-4	many	CASSRGSLATNEKLFF	TGTGCCAGCAGCCGTGGGAGCCTTGCAACTAATGAAAAACTGTTTTTT
12	TRBV20-1	-	TRBJ1-3	-	CSATYSGNTIYF	TGCAGTGCTACCTACTCTGGAAACACCATATATTTT
14	TRBV9	-	TRBJ1-1	-	CASSVGNVNTEAFF	TGTGCCAGCAGCGTAGGCAATGTGAACACTGAAGCTTTCTTT
16	TRBV27	-	TRBJ1-1	-	CASSASPFFMNTEAFF	TGTGCCAGCAGTGCCAGCCCGTTTTTCATGAACACTGAAGCTTTCTTT
18	TRBV6-5	-	TRBJ1-4	many	CASSYLPGPVPGREKLFF	TGTGCCAGCAGTTACCTCCCAGGACCGGTGCCGGGACGCGAAAAACTGTTTTTT
16	TRBV7-9	TRBD2	TRBJ2-2	few	CASSPRGGREVGELFF	TGTGCCAGCAGCCCCCGGGGGGGGCGCGAGGTCGGGGAGCTGTTTTTT
13	TRBV5-1	-	TRBJ1-1	many	CASSSGWNTEAFF	TGCGCCAGCAGCTCAGGGTGGAACACTGAAGCTTTCTTT
14	TRBV27	-	TRBJ2-7	-	CASSRDTTSYEQYF	TGCGCCAGCAGCCGGGACACAACGAGCTACGAGCAGTACTTC
15	TRBV5-1	-	TRBJ1-1	-	CASSFQGWGNTEAFF	TGCGCCAGCAGCTTCCAGGGATGGGGGAACACTGAAGCTTTCTTT
15	TRBV28	-	TRBJ1-4	many	CASSSSGAGSEKLFF	TGTGCCAGCAGTTCATCAGGGGCGGGGAGTGAAAAACTGTTTTTT
15	TRBV5-1	TRBD2	TRBJ2-5	-	CASSFLAGTWETQYF	TGCGCCAGCAGCTTTTTAGCGGGGACTTGGGAGACCCAGTACTTC
15	TRBV11-2	-	TRBJ1-1	-	CASSSRGGGNTEAFF	TGTGCCAGCAGCTCTAGGGGGGGAGGGAACACTGAAGCTTTCTTT
12	TRBV15	-	TRBJ2-7	many	CATSRGLYEQYF	TGTGCCACCAGCAGAGGCCTCTACGAGCAGTACTTC
16	TRBV20-1	-	TRBJ1-2	-	CSAPYLAEEANYGYTF	TGCAGTGCCCCTTACCTCGCGGAGGAAGCTAACTATGGCTACACCTTC
14	TRBV6-1	-	TRBJ2-7	few	CASTPRAEEHEQYF	TGTGCCAGCACCCCCCGGGCAGAGGAGCACGAGCAGTACTTC
17	TRBV2	-	TRBJ2-3	few	CASRNGEGHHSTDTQYF	TGTGCCAGCCGCAATGGGGAGGGACACCACTCCACAGATACGCAGTATTTT
15	TRBV9	TRBD2	TRBJ2-7	-	CAGSASAGPSYEQYF	TGTGCCGGCAGCGCCTCAGCGGGGCCTTCCTACGAGCAGTACTTC
14	TRBV6-2/TRBV6-3	-	TRBJ1-2	many	CASGSQGLNYGYTF	TGTGCCAGCGGATCTCAGGGGCTAAACTATGGCTACACCTTC
16	TRBV4-1	TRBD1	TRBJ2-7	-	CASSQDGGQGFYEQYF	TGCGCCAGCAGCCAAGATGGTGGACAGGGGTTCTACGAGCAGTACTTC
15	TRBV10-1	TRBD1	TRBJ2-5	once	CASSGDGQGQETQYF	TGCGCCAGCAGTGGGGATGGACAGGGGCAAGAGACCCAGTACTTC
16	TRBV4-2	-	TRBJ2-2	-	CASSQVSGLVTGELFF	TGTGCCAGCAGCCAAGTTTCAGGACTGGTCACCGGGGAGCTGTTTTTT
14	TRBV7-9	-	TRBJ1-4	few	CASSLEGYSEKLFF	TGTGCCAGCAGCTTGGAGGGTTATAGTGAAAAACTGTTTTTT
15	TRBV28	-	TRBJ2-3	-	CASSPRRGSTDTQYF	TGTGCCAGCAGCCCCCGGAGAGGTAGCACAGATACGCAGTATTTT
11	TRBV12-3/TRBV12-4	-	TRBJ2-7	many	CASRDNYEQYF	TGTGCCAGCCGGGACAACTACGAGCAGTACTTC
17	TRBV5-1	TRBD2	TRBJ2-7	-	CASSLFLAGGPSYEQYF	TGCGCCAGCAGCTTGTTTCTAGCGGGAGGGCCCTCCTACGAGCAGTACTTC
14	TRBV20-1	-	TRBJ2-7	many	CSASGGTHSYEQYF	TGCAGTGCCAGTGGTGGGACACACTCCTACGAGCAGTACTTC
15	TRBV5-1	-	TRBJ2-5	-	CASSLGDWDQETQYF	TGCGCCAGCAGCTTGGGGGACTGGGACCAAGAGACCCAGTACTTC
13	TRBV2	-	TRBJ1-2	many	CASSERDRYGYTF	TGTGCCAGCAGTGAGCGGGACCGCTATGGCTACACCTTC
14	TRBV2	TRBD2	TRBJ2-7	many	CASRGTSGVYEQYF	TGTGCCAGCAGGGGGACTAGCGGGGTCTACGAGCAGTACTTC
16	TRBV7-6	-	TRBJ1-1	-	CASSERTLREGTEAFF	TGTGCCAGCAGCGAGAGGACGCTCCGAGAGGGCACTGAAGCTTTCTTT
13	TRBV24-1	-	TRBJ1-1	many	CATSLGMNTEAFF	TGTGCCACCAGTCTGGGGATGAACACTGAAGCTTTCTTT
14	TRBV28	TRBD1	TRBJ1-1	many	CASSPGTADTEAFF	TGTGCCAGCAGTCCCGGGACAGCAGACACTGAAGCTTTCTTT
16	TRBV6-2/TRBV6-3	TRBD1	TRBJ1-4	many	CASSSGTGATNEKLFF	TGTGCCAGCAGTTCCGGGACAGGAGCAACTAATGAAAAACTGTTTTTT
14	TRBV10-3	-	TRBJ1-2	many	CAISYGEANYGYTF	TGTGCCATCAGCTACGGGGAAGCCAACTATGGCTACACCTTC
15	TRBV6-5	-	TRBJ2-7	-	CASSFTGSGEDEQYF	TGTGCCAGCAGTTTCACAGGTTCGGGAGAAGACGAGCAGTACTTC
15	TRBV28	-	TRBJ1-4	-	CASSLRRDQNEKLFF	TGTGCCAGCAGTTTACGTCGGGACCAAAATGAAAAACTGTTTTTT
14	TRBV11-2	-	TRBJ1-6	many	CASSRDYLGSPLHF	TGTGCCAGCAGCCGGGACTATCTAGGGTCACCCCTCCACTTT
15	TRBV20-1	TRBD2	TRBJ2-5	few	CSARGLAGLEETQYF	TGCAGTGCTCGGGGACTAGCGGGACTGGAAGAGACCCAGTACTTC
15	TRBV12-3/TRBV12-4	-	TRBJ2-5	many	CASSQTGMYQETQYF	TGTGCCAGCAGTCAGACAGGAATGTACCAAGAGACCCAGTACTTC
14	TRBV12-3/TRBV12-4	-	TRBJ1-5	many	CASSPNTVDQPQHF	TGTGCCAGCAGTCCCAACACGGTTGATCAGCCCCAGCATTTT
15	TRBV20-1	TRBD2	TRBJ2-7	few	CSARDLRGREDEQYF	TGCAGTGCTAGAGATCTAAGAGGGAGGGAAGACGAGCAGTACTTC
14	TRBV6-5	-	TRBJ1-1	-	CASSYDRENTEAFF	TGTGCCAGCAGTTACGATAGGGAGAACACTGAAGCTTTCTTT
14	TRBV28	TRBD1	TRBJ1-1	many	CASIKQGAWTEAFF	TGTGCCAGCATCAAGCAGGGGGCATGGACTGAAGCTTTCTTT
16	TRBV4-1	TRBD2	TRBJ2-5	-	CASSQLVAGDQETQYF	TGCGCCAGCAGCCAATTGGTAGCGGGGGACCAAGAGACCCAGTACTTC
16	TRBV4-1	TRBD2	TRBJ2-5	few	CASSQRGAGLQETQYF	TGCGCCAGCAGCCAGCGGGGAGCGGGGCTACAAGAGACCCAGTACTTC